The 14 T cell receptor beta chains presented below share a single source sample, sequenced in a study of T cell responses to AZD1222 COVID-19 vaccine. This table comes from immunoSEQ multiplex PCR, and its TCRdb copy is limited to in-frame clones, with some not included. The top ten clones hold around 4.3% of a sample with under 200,000 clones, 85% to 95% of them seen once. The material sequenced was peripheral blood, taken on day 0 of AZD1222 vaccination. These receptors originate from an adult in good health.

The chain carries TRBV12-2 and TRBJ1-6. TRBV12-2 has pseudogene status. The CDR3 contains 15 residues. The CDR3 spells CASRPGSNGGSPLHF. DNA of the CDR3: TGTGCAAGTCGCCCGGGGTCCAACGGAGGATCACCCCTCCACTTT.

The chain links TRBV6-5 to TRBJ2-3; TRBD1 or TRBD2 may be the D gene (6 bases each). The CDR3 spans 14 residues. Between the trimmed V and J ends, which lost 0 bases and 6 bases, there was a span of 10 bases. Germline V gene lookup returns CDR1 MNHEY and CDR2 SVGAGI. The chain's CDR3 is CASSYSRGEDTQYF. CDR3 DNA: TGTGCCAGCAGTTACTCGAGGGGGGAGGATACGCAGTATTTT.

This chain joins TRBV21-1 and TRBJ1-2. TRBV21-1 corresponds to a pseudogene. This CDR3 spans 13 amino acids. The CDR3 here is CASSKDTVLGYTF. DNA of the CDR3: TGTGCCAGCAGCAAAGATACGGTTTTGGGCTACACCTTC.

The chain combines TRBV11-2 with TRBJ2-5, with D perhaps TRBD2 (5 bases). Germline V gene sequence: CDR1 SGHAT, CDR2 FQNNGV. Deletions cut 1 base from V and 5 bases from J, with 14 bases between. This CDR3 comprises 15 residues. CDR3 DNA: TGTGCCAGCAGCTTAGGGAGCGGATCAATGGAGACCCAGTACTTC. It yields the protein CASSLGSGSMETQYF.

The chain joins TRBV5-1 to TRBJ2-2; TRBD2 agrees at 9 bases. The CDR3 sequence is 15 residues long. Trimming removed 2 bases from V and 6 bases from J; junction bases left unmatched: 5. CDR1 and CDR2 from the germline V gene are SGHRS and YFSETQ. Here the CDR3 DNA reads TGCGCCAGCAGCTTAATAGCGGGGGAGGCCGGGGAGCTGTTTTTT. Translated, it gives CASSLIAGEAGELFF.

The gene calls are TRBV5-4 and TRBJ1-1; no reliable D call. The CDR3 consists of 15 residues. Germline CDR1 reads SGHNT; CDR2 reads YYREEE (reference sequence). With 1 base removed from V and 0 bases from J, the gap between germline ends came to 10 bases. The CDR3 DNA sequence: TGTGCCAGCAGCTTGAGGAGTGTCATGAACACTGAAGCTTTCTTT. It codes for CASSLRSVMNTEAFF.

The chain employs TRBV18 and TRBJ1-2, with unresolved D. V lost 0 bases and J lost 8, with 13 bases in between. Germline CDR1 is KGHSH and CDR2 is LQKENI. The CDR3 loop spans 14 amino acids. The chain's CDR3 is CASSPPFDLQGYTF. In DNA, the CDR3 is TGTGCCAGCTCACCACCGTTTGATCTTCAGGGCTACACCTTC. The full variable domain, in which reference TRBV18 and TRBJ1-2 provide the parts outside the CDR3, is NAGVMQNPRHLVRRRGQEARLRCSPMKGHSHVYWYRQLPEEGLKFMVYLQKENIIDESGMPKERFSAEFPKEGPSILRIQQVVRGDSAAYFCASSPPFDLQGYTFGSGTRLTVV.

This clone occurred once. Other DNA sequences in the sample encode the same CDR3. CDR3: CASSLGQGAWETQYF. CDR3 nucleotides: TGTGCCAGCAGCTTGGGTCAGGGGGCGTGGGAGACCCAGTACTTC. This chain uses TRBV5-4 with TRBJ2-5, with 8 nucleotides matching TRBD1. V lost 0 bases, J lost 5 bases, and 6 bases stayed unmatched. This CDR3 contains 15 residues. Germline-derived CDR1 and CDR2 are SGHNT and YYREEE (reference sequence).

The chain links TRBV18 to TRBJ2-1; 8 positions agree with TRBD2. V dropped 6 bases and J dropped 4; count of bases not matched to a gene: 8. This CDR3 comprises 15 residues. Germline CDR1 reads KGHSH; CDR2 reads LQKENI. This chain's CDR3 is CASSLSGRGYNEQFF. The CDR3 DNA is TGTGCCAGCTCTCTAAGCGGGAGAGGGTACAATGAGCAGTTCTTC.

The CDR3 loop is CASSLARDSRTEAFF. CDR3 nucleotides: TGTGCCAGCAGCTTAGCGAGGGACTCGAGGACTGAAGCTTTCTTT. V usage is TRBV7-9 and J usage is TRBJ1-1, with D possibly TRBD1 on 5 matching bases. The V and J ends lost 0 bases and 5 bases respectively, with 13 bases between them. Germline CDR1 is SEHNR and CDR2 is FQNEAQ (reference sequence). This CDR3 has 15 amino acids.

The chain has TRBV19 and TRBJ1-1; weak D call: TRBD1 (6 bases). V was pared by 7 bases and J by 9 bases, with 9 bases between. Germline CDR1 LNHDA, CDR2 SQIVND (reference sequence). This CDR3 region has 10 residues. CDR3 sequence (DNA): TGTGCCAGTATCGGGGACAAAGCTTTCTTT. It encodes CASIGDKAFF.

The rearrangement uses TRBV27 and TRBJ2-1; 10 bases align to TRBD2. J gave up 12 bases and V 3 bases, and 14 bases lay outside the gene matches. This CDR3 is built from 16 residues. Germline CDR1 MNHEY, CDR2 SMNVEV (reference sequence). This CDR3 is CASSFAAGGPVRWQFF. The CDR3 region has the DNA TGTGCCAGCAGTTTCGCAGCGGGAGGGCCCGTTCGATGGCAGTTCTTC.

The chain carries TRBV5-1 and TRBJ1-1, with TRBD1 as a possible D gene (5 bases). CDR3 length equals 14 residues. Germline V CDR1 and CDR2: SGHRS, YFSETQ. V dropped 3 bases and J dropped 5 bases, with 14 bases sitting between them. The CDR3 nucleotides are TGCGCCAGCAGCTCGGGGGACGTAGGGACTGAAGCTTTCTTT. Its protein product is CASSSGDVGTEAFF.

The chain has TRBV6-4 and TRBJ2-3; D gene ambiguous. This CDR3 is 15 amino acids long. Trimming took off 2 bases at V and 4 bases at J, with 13 bases between the two ends. Germline V CDR1 and CDR2: MRHNA, SNTAGT. The CDR3 loop reads CASSDSESVADTQYF. CDR3 nucleotides: TGTGCCAGCAGTGACAGTGAGTCTGTGGCAGATACGCAGTATTTT.